The text below deals with one T cell receptor (beta chain). Within the sample, other DNA sequences also encode this same CDR3. Repertoires were generated with immunoSEQ multiplex PCR, while TCRdb's copy carries only in-frame clones and drops some. The data show roughly 260,000 clones, approximately 90% seen once. This sample was included in a study of blood T cell repertoires in COVID-19. The V end lost 6 bases, the J end lost 4 bases, and 4 bases lay between the germline ends. Germline V gene lookup returns CDR1 DFQATT and CDR2 SNEGSKA (reference sequence). CDR3 length: 10 amino acids. The sequence was obtained from a man aged 55 to 70 who had recovered from COVID-19. Sequenced sample: peripheral blood. The V gene is TRBV20-1, the J gene TRBJ1-5; no clear D gene. The CDR3 DNA is TGCAGTGCCAATAATCAGCCCCAGCATTTT. Protein: CSANNQPQHF.